Each of the 16 T cell receptor beta chains below was sequenced from the same sample in a study of blood T cell repertoires in COVID-19. Sequencing used immunoSEQ multiplex PCR; TCRdb keeps in-frame clones, though not all of them. The table records 200,000 to 250,000 clones, approximately 83% of them present only once. Sequences were obtained from peripheral blood. All receptors derive from a woman under 40 who had recovered from COVID-19.

This rearrangement joins TRBV28 to TRBJ1-1, with a tentative D call TRBD1 (6 bases). Germline V gene data show CDR1 as MDHEN and CDR2 as SYDVKM. V was shortened by 3 bases and J by 11 bases, with 10 bases between the two germline ends. CDR3 size: 11 residues. The chain's CDR3 is CASSLGAEAFF. As DNA, the CDR3 is TGTGCCAGCAGTTTGGGGGCAGAGGCTTTCTTT.

The chain links TRBV27 to TRBJ1-6; TRBD1 might be the D (5 bases). V lost 7 bases to trimming and J lost 6 bases, with 10 bases between them. Germline V gives CDR1 MNHEY, CDR2 SMNVEV (reference sequence). There are 13 residues in the CDR3. The DNA for the CDR3 is TGTGCCAGCACAACAGGTCGTAATTCACCCCTCCACTTT. This gives the protein CASTTGRNSPLHF.

This chain uses TRBV28 with TRBJ2-7; 7 positions match TRBD1. The CDR3 is 15 residues long. From germline, CDR1 is MDHEN and CDR2 SYDVKM. With 6 bases clipped from V and 2 bases from J, the junction kept 10 bases outside the gene matches. The chain's CDR3 is CASSRTAGTAYEQYF. The CDR3 DNA sequence: TGTGCCAGCAGCCGAACGGCCGGGACAGCCTACGAGCAGTACTTC.

V gene TRBV6-4 combines with J gene TRBJ2-3, with 9 bases that match TRBD1. J gave up 5 bases and V 0 bases, and 6 bases lay outside the gene matches. CDR1 is MRHNA and CDR2 is SNTAGT in the germline V gene. The CDR3 runs to 16 residues. CDR3 nucleotides: TGTGCCAGCAGTGACTCAGCGGGACAGGGCGGAGATACGCAGTATTTT. It translates to CASSDSAGQGGDTQYF.

V and J are TRBV3-1 (or the pseudogene TRBV3-2) and TRBJ2-1; 8 bases are a match to TRBD2. Germline CDR1 LGHDT, CDR2 YNNKEL (reference sequence). V shed 4 bases and J 2 bases; nucleotides not matched to a gene: 7. The CDR3 covers 16 residues. CDR3 sequence: CASSRPGGAAYNEQFF. CDR3 DNA sequence: TGTGCCAGCAGCCGGCCCGGGGGGGCAGCCTACAATGAGCAGTTCTTC.

This clone has more than one count but fewer than ten. The chain carries TRBV5-1 and TRBJ2-2; maybe TRBD1 (6 bases). The germline gives CDR1 SGHRS, CDR2 YFSETQ. The CDR3 is made up of 15 amino acids. Trimming took 4 bases from V and 1 from J, leaving 11 bases between them. As DNA, the CDR3 is TGCGCCAGCAGCGGCTCGACAGGGAACACCGGGGAGCTGTTTTTT. This sequence encodes CASSGSTGNTGELFF.

This chain joins TRBV5-4 and TRBJ1-4; 11 bases are a match to TRBD1. The CDR3 has 18 amino acids. J lost 1 base, V lost 0 bases, and 5 bases had no gene match. Per germline, CDR1 SGHNT and CDR2 YYREEE (reference sequence). The CDR3 DNA reads as TGTGCCAGCAGCTTGGGGACAGGGGGCGCAGGAACTAATGAAAAACTGTTTTTT. It translates to CASSLGTGGAGTNEKLFF.

The chain recombines TRBV11-2 with TRBJ1-3; D not resolved. V lost 5 bases to trimming and J lost 3 bases, with 17 bases between them. CDR3 length: 16 residues. Germline V gene lookup returns CDR1 SGHAT and CDR2 FQNNGV. CDR3 residues: CASSLLPGNFGNTIYF. CDR3 DNA: TGTGCCAGCAGCCTACTCCCCGGGAACTTTGGAAACACCATATATTTT. Using reference TRBV11-2 and TRBJ1-3 for the parts outside the CDR3, the full variable domain is EAGVAQSPRYKIIEKRQSVAFWCNPISGHATLYWYQQILGQGPKLLIQFQNNGVVDDSQLPKDRFSAERLKGVDSTLKIQPAKLEDSAVYLCASSLLPGNFGNTIYFGEGSWLTVV.

V gene TRBV7-2 combines with J gene TRBJ2-1; 8 bases are a match to TRBD2. Germline CDR1 is SGHTA and CDR2 is FQGNSA. The V gene end was trimmed by 2 bases and the J gene end by 2 bases; junction bases not matched to a gene: 2. This CDR3 has 15 residues. The CDR3 DNA reads as TGTGCCAGCAGCTTAAGCGGGGGAGCCTACAATGAGCAGTTCTTC. This encodes CASSLSGGAYNEQFF.

The chain employs TRBV4-2 and TRBJ2-5; a weak D match, TRBD1 (6 bases). This CDR3 contains 17 residues. The V and J ends lost 0 bases and 0 bases respectively, with 14 bases between them. CDR1 is LGHNA and CDR2 is YNFKEQ in the germline V gene. CDR3 coding DNA: TGTGCCAGCAGCCAAGACATAGGGGGTATGTACCAAGAGACCCAGTACTTC. It translates to CASSQDIGGMYQETQYF.

The V and J genes are TRBV2 and TRBJ2-5; 12 nucleotides align to TRBD2. There are 13 residues in the CDR3. Germline V gene sequence: CDR1 SNHLY, CDR2 FYNNEI. J lost 4 bases, V lost 8 bases, and 2 bases had no gene match. The CDR3 nucleotides read TGTGCCAGCCCGACTAGCGGGGGAGAGACCCAGTACTTC. It encodes CASPTSGGETQYF.

The chain is built from TRBV6-1 and TRBJ1-2; D remains unclear. The CDR3 spans 14 residues. The germline gives CDR1 MNHNS, CDR2 SASEGT. Trimming stripped 1 base from V and 4 bases from J, with 10 bases between. The CDR3: CASSEGRGAYGYTF. The CDR3 coding sequence is TGTGCCAGCAGTGAAGGACGGGGTGCCTATGGCTACACCTTC.

In DNA form, the CDR3 reads TGCGCCAGCAGCATTCAGGGGGCGTTGGTCACTGAAGCTTTCTTT. It specifies CASSIQGALVTEAFF. The chain joins TRBV5-1 to TRBJ1-1, with 8 bases that match TRBD1. CDR3 length equals 15 residues. Trimming cost V 4 bases and J 4 bases; bases outside gene matches: 9. CDR1 and CDR2 (germline): SGHRS, YFSETQ.

This chain links TRBV19 with TRBJ1-1; D remains unclear. The CDR3 has 15 residues. The germline V gene encodes CDR1 LNHDA and CDR2 SQIVND (reference sequence). Trimming shortened V by 5 bases and J by 5 bases, and 18 bases separated the two germline ends. The CDR3 bases are TGTGCCAGTAGTTCTCAGACTACCCTGAGGACTGAAGCTTTCTTT. Translating gives CASSSQTTLRTEAFF.

This sequence joins TRBV19 and TRBJ1-1; D perhaps matches TRBD1 (6 bases). CDR1 is LNHDA, CDR2 SQIVND, per germline (reference sequence). V shed 3 bases and J shed 6 bases, with 14 bases lying between them. CDR3 length: 14 amino acids. The CDR3 DNA reads TGTGCCAGTAGTATGAGGGGGGGCCCGGCTGAAGCTTTCTTT. It translates to CASSMRGGPAEAFF.

This sequence joins TRBV24-1 and TRBJ2-7, with TRBD1 matching over 7 bases. J lost 4 bases, V lost 5 bases, and 16 bases had no gene match. This CDR3 comprises 17 residues. Germline CDR1 KGHDR, CDR2 SFDVKD. In nucleotides, the CDR3 is TGTGCCACCAGTGGAGACAGGGAAAGAACCTCCTCGTACGAGCAGTACTTC. It specifies CATSGDRERTSSYEQYF.